This T cell receptor beta chain is drawn from a study of T cells after yellow fever vaccination. The table lists this clonotype with a few counts. The antigen is unknown. TCR cDNA was made by 5'RACE template switching, adding a universal primer site and UMIs. TCRdb re-derived calls from the 5' RACE reads in MiXCR, one entry per CDR3 protein. The sample contains roughly 99,000 distinct CDR3 sequences, 5.8% of which appear only once. Study results and limitations: Re-detected after boosting: most primary clones, about 95% of CD4 and around 86% of CD8. A limited proportion of clonotypes was detected within both the CD4 and CD8 compartments.

This CDR3 comprises 16 residues. Germline CDR1 reads SGHRS; CDR2 reads YFSETQ. V lost 4 bases, J lost 4 bases, and 20 bases lay in between. This chain joins TRBV5-1 and TRBJ1-2; the D is unclear. The material sequenced was CD8+ T cells sorted from PBMCs, taken 10 days after the yellow fever booster vaccination. This TCR was sampled from a man in his late teens or twenties who received the YFV17D yellow fever vaccine. This chain's CDR3 is CASSPTGPLYLYGYTF. In DNA, the CDR3 is TGCGCCAGCAGCCCAACCGGGCCCCTGTACCTCTATGGCTACACCTTC.